The sequence of this TCR beta chain was determined in a study of blood T cell repertoires in COVID-19. The wider study: Specimens from acute and convalescent COVID-19 originated in the United States, Italy and Spain. T cells, B-cell-depleted T cells, or PBMCs provided the cDNA or gDNA that served as material.

Original processing methods: Reference gene primer amplification gave nucleated cell count estimates. Using immunoSEQ multiplex PCR, the repertoire was profiled, and TCRdb retains in-frame clones only, with some absent. The V and J calls and clone size are taken from that table; D and trimming were inferred from the DNA. The profile covers about 120,000 clones, with around 86% appearing a single time and 5% to 8% taken by the ten largest. This clone was seen once. V was trimmed by 8 bases and J by 2 bases, leaving 17 bases between them. The CDR3 loop spans 15 amino acids. Germline V gene lookup returns CDR1 LNHDA and CDR2 SQIVND (reference sequence).

The clonotype originates from a man older than 75 with active or convalescent COVID-19. V is TRBV19 and J is TRBJ2-3, with a possible D match to TRBD2 (6 bases). The sequenced material came from peripheral blood. In nucleotides, the CDR3 is TGTGCCAGTGGGGGTGGGAGGCGGACCACAGATACGCAGTATTTT. This sequence encodes CASGGGRRTTDTQYF.